The rows below give T cell receptor beta chains drawn from one sample of a study of vaccination and CD4 T cells after COVID-19. The antigens these receptors bind are not known. One entry per CDR3 protein results from TCRdb running MiXCR on the PCR reads. Among fewer than 20,000 distinct CDR3 sequences listed, 40% to 55% were seen once. The sample here was CD4+ T cells from blood, cultured in vitro, taken before SARS-CoV-2 vaccination. The receptors were gathered from a human donor who had recovered from COVID-19. The CDR3 runs from the conserved cysteine through the conserved F or W. A D gene is named only where the DNA matches it firmly. Size tells how often a clone was seen (once, few, many) or the class of an expanded clone, and some rows leave it out.

v_call	clone_size	d_call	j_call	cdr3_aa	cdr3_nt
TRBV20-1	few	-	TRBJ1-2	CSASTRTYGYTF	TGCAGTGCTAGCACACGGACCTATGGCTACACCTTC
TRBV24-1	-	-	TRBJ2-7	CATSAVTGGKQYF	TGTGCCACCAGTGCGGTCACCGGAGGCAAGCAGTACTTC
TRBV7-8	-	-	TRBJ2-6	CASSKDAGANVLTF	TGTGCCAGCAGCAAGGACGCCGGGGCCAACGTCCTGACTTTC
TRBV28	-	-	TRBJ1-3	CASSLFYGQDSGNTIYF	TGTGCCAGCAGTTTATTCTACGGCCAGGACTCTGGAAACACCATATATTTT
TRBV6-1	few	-	TRBJ1-3	CASSEDGRLSGNTIYF	TGTGCCAGCAGTGAAGACGGACGGCTCTCTGGAAACACCATATATTTT
TRBV20-1	few	-	TRBJ1-5	CSATQGLSNQPQHF	TGCAGTGCTACTCAGGGGCTTAGCAATCAGCCCCAGCATTTT
TRBV29-1	once	TRBD2	TRBJ2-3	CSVRKAGGATDTQYF	TGCAGCGTACGAAAAGCGGGAGGGGCCACAGATACGCAGTATTTT
TRBV20-1	-	-	TRBJ2-3	CSASYGSSGFTDTQYF	TGCAGTGCTAGTTATGGTAGTAGCGGATTCACAGATACGCAGTATTTT
TRBV15	-	TRBD1	TRBJ1-5	CATSVGQSLNQPQHF	TGTGCCACCAGCGTGGGACAGAGCCTCAATCAGCCCCAGCATTTT
TRBV7-4	-	-	TRBJ1-5	CASTLTAPRSNQPQHF	TGTGCCAGCACCTTGACAGCCCCACGTAGCAATCAGCCCCAGCATTTT
TRBV6-4	-	TRBD2	TRBJ2-1	CASSDEAGPYNEQFF	TGTGCCAGCAGTGACGAAGCGGGACCCTACAATGAGCAGTTCTTC
TRBV7-2	few	-	TRBJ2-7	CASRSGTKQYF	TGTGCCAGCAGGTCCGGGACGAAGCAGTACTTC
TRBV20-1	-	-	TRBJ2-6	CSAREVSGANVLTF	TGCAGTGCTAGAGAGGTCTCTGGGGCCAACGTCCTGACTTTC
TRBV6-1	-	TRBD1	TRBJ2-7	CASYGGQPYEQYF	TGTGCCAGCTATGGGGGACAGCCCTACGAGCAGTACTTC
TRBV5-1	-	-	TRBJ2-7	CASSRDAQAHYEQYF	TGCGCCAGCAGCCGGGACGCGCAGGCACATTACGAGCAGTACTTC
TRBV2	-	-	TRBJ2-1	CASSAGSAYNEQFF	TGTGCCAGCAGCGCCGGTAGCGCCTACAATGAGCAGTTCTTC
TRBV2	-	-	TRBJ1-4	CASIGREKLFF	TGTGCCAGCATCGGGAGAGAAAAACTGTTTTTT
TRBV30	-	-	TRBJ2-5	CAWSAEETQYF	TGTGCCTGGAGTGCGGAAGAGACCCAGTACTTC
TRBV6-1	-	TRBD1	TRBJ2-7	CASTPGQASSYEQYF	TGTGCCAGCACCCCGGGACAGGCGAGCTCCTACGAGCAGTACTTC
TRBV10-3	medium-sized	TRBD1	TRBJ1-1	CAITTGARTEAFF	TGTGCCATCACGACAGGGGCGCGGACTGAAGCTTTCTTT
TRBV20-1	-	-	TRBJ2-2	CSARDRTNGAIGGELFF	TGCAGTGCTAGAGATCGAACAAATGGGGCGATTGGCGGGGAGCTGTTTTTT
TRBV2	few	-	TRBJ2-5	CASSEQETQYF	TGTGCCAGCAGTGAACAAGAGACCCAGTACTTC
TRBV5-1	few	TRBD2	TRBJ2-1	CASSPQLAGGVGKEQFF	TGCGCCAGCAGCCCCCAACTAGCGGGAGGGGTTGGGAAGGAGCAGTTCTTC
TRBV20-1	-	TRBD1	TRBJ2-7	CSAYNSGTGLDEQYF	TGCAGTGCTTACAATTCCGGGACAGGGCTCGACGAGCAGTACTTC
TRBV6-1	few	TRBD2	TRBJ2-7	CASNLAGGRPLQYF	TGTGCCAGCAATTTAGCGGGAGGGAGGCCTTTGCAGTACTTC
TRBV6-1	few	-	TRBJ1-6	CASKRSGSPSRDSPLHF	TGTGCCAGCAAACGCTCTGGGTCACCAAGCAGAGATTCACCCCTCCACTTT
TRBV6-5	-	TRBD1	TRBJ2-3	CASSSSSGTGGSSTDTQYF	TGTGCCAGCAGTTCCTCCTCCGGGACAGGGGGCTCTAGCACAGATACGCAGTATTTT
TRBV19	-	-	TRBJ2-6	CASRTDSGANVLTF	TGTGCCAGTAGGACGGACTCTGGGGCCAACGTCCTGACTTTC
TRBV10-3	-	-	TRBJ1-1	CAISEEGTNTEAFF	TGTGCCATCAGTGAAGAGGGCACAAACACTGAAGCTTTCTTT
TRBV7-9	few	-	TRBJ1-3	CASSLGSSGNTIYF	TGTGCCAGCAGCTTAGGGAGCTCTGGAAACACCATATATTTT
TRBV12-3/TRBV12-4	-	-	TRBJ2-5	CASSTGAGSAETQYF	TGTGCCAGCTCCACTGGGGCCGGGAGTGCAGAGACCCAGTACTTC
TRBV20-1	-	TRBD1	TRBJ1-5	CSASDRESSRNQPQHF	TGCAGTGCTAGCGACAGGGAAAGTTCCCGCAATCAGCCCCAGCATTTT
TRBV30	-	TRBD1	TRBJ1-6	CAWSVPWTGRFALHF	TGTGCCTGGAGTGTACCCTGGACAGGGCGTTTTGCCCTCCACTTT
TRBV5-4	-	TRBD1	TRBJ2-7	CASSFSTGSFHEQYF	TGTGCCAGCAGCTTTTCGACAGGGAGCTTCCACGAGCAGTACTTC
TRBV28	-	TRBD2	TRBJ2-5	CASSLDAGGSGLSETQYF	TGTGCCAGCAGTTTAGACGCGGGAGGTAGCGGCCTCTCTGAGACCCAGTACTTC
TRBV20-1	-	TRBD2	TRBJ2-5	CSAGTSGRGGQETQYF	TGCAGTGCCGGGACTAGCGGGAGGGGTGGGCAAGAGACCCAGTACTTC
TRBV11-3	-	-	TRBJ2-2	CASSLGYTGELFF	TGTGCCAGCAGCTTAGGGTACACCGGGGAGCTGTTTTTT
TRBV5-1	-	TRBD1	TRBJ1-2	CASSSTGTGPYGYTF	TGCGCCAGCAGCAGTACCGGGACAGGCCCGTATGGCTACACCTTC
TRBV7-2	few	TRBD2	TRBJ2-5	CASSKGAGGPLETQYF	TGTGCCAGCAGCAAAGGAGCGGGAGGGCCGTTAGAGACCCAGTACTTC
TRBV19	once	TRBD1	TRBJ2-5	CASSTIRTGQETQYF	TGTGCCAGTAGTACCATCCGGACAGGACAAGAGACCCAGTACTTC
TRBV11-2	few	-	TRBJ1-1	CASRSYGTEAFF	TGTGCCAGCAGATCCTACGGGACAGAAGCTTTCTTT
TRBV27	once	-	TRBJ2-3	CASSSRGSSTDTQYF	TGTGCCAGCAGTTCTAGGGGTTCTAGCACAGATACGCAGTATTTT
TRBV20-1	few	-	TRBJ1-5	CSATGRGVGNQPQHF	TGCAGTGCCACAGGACGAGGGGTCGGCAATCAGCCCCAGCATTTT
TRBV20-1	few	TRBD1	TRBJ1-2	CSARASGTERSYTF	TGCAGTGCTAGAGCCTCCGGGACAGAGAGGAGCTACACCTTC
TRBV20-1	few	-	TRBJ1-5	CSARDLRSGQPQHF	TGCAGTGCTAGAGATCTGAGGAGTGGACAGCCCCAGCATTTT
TRBV20-1	-	TRBD2	TRBJ2-1	CSAVWDYRPEQFF	TGCAGTGCTGTCTGGGACTACCGACCGGAGCAGTTCTTC
TRBV15	-	TRBD2	TRBJ2-1	CATSRLAEVISEQFF	TGTGCCACCAGCCGACTAGCGGAGGTGATTTCTGAGCAGTTCTTC
TRBV6-5	-	TRBD1	TRBJ1-5	CASSYKGQGARQPQHF	TGTGCCAGCAGTTACAAGGGACAGGGGGCTCGGCAGCCCCAGCATTTT
TRBV6-1	-	TRBD1	TRBJ1-2	CASSSTGGLGYTF	TGTGCCAGCAGCTCAACAGGGGGCCTTGGCTACACCTTC
TRBV20-1	few	-	TRBJ1-5	CSAREGGLSNQPQHF	TGCAGTGCCCGAGAGGGGGGCCTTAGCAATCAGCCCCAGCATTTT
TRBV5-1	few	-	TRBJ1-5	CASSLEGFNQPQHF	TGCGCCAGCAGCTTGGAGGGGTTTAATCAGCCCCAGCATTTT
TRBV7-3	few	-	TRBJ2-1	CASSLMDSGGGYNEQFF	TGTGCCAGCAGCTTAATGGATAGCGGAGGGGGGTACAATGAGCAGTTCTTC
TRBV7-6	-	TRBD1	TRBJ1-6	CASSLGQGVNSPLHF	TGTGCCAGCAGCTTAGGACAGGGTGTTAATTCACCCCTCCACTTT
TRBV27	-	TRBD2	TRBJ2-2	CASSFSYGGETGELFF	TGTGCCAGCAGTTTCTCATACGGGGGGGAGACCGGGGAGCTGTTTTTT